This T cell receptor beta chain comes out of a study of cytomegalovirus exposure and HLA in healthy donors. Overall study findings and caveats: Analysis was carried out at a later point, and it linked a missense DCLRE1C variant to TCR beta V- and J-gene trimming.

In this sample, this clone turned up a few times. Its antigen is not known. V lost 2 bases, J lost 4 bases, and 12 bases lay in between. CDR3 length: 15 amino acids. Germline loops: CDR1 SGHVS, CDR2 FNYEAQ. The PCR was carried out with 60 Vbeta primers and 13 Jbeta primers. Using immunoSEQ multiplex PCR, the repertoire was profiled, and TCRdb retains in-frame clones only, with some absent. The table includes 210,000 or so clones, approximately 80% detected once. This chain links TRBV7-6 with TRBJ1-3; no definite D call. Input material: PBMCs. The sequence came from a woman aged 45-65 years in good health and CMV-seropositive. CDR3 amino acids: CASSLSWGGGNTIYF. The CDR3 coding sequence is TGTGCCAGCAGCTTATCCTGGGGAGGGGGAAACACCATATATTTT.